The rows below give T cell receptor beta chains drawn from one sample of a study of vaccination effects on CD4 cells after COVID-19. Measured with immunoSEQ multiplex PCR; TCRdb has only the in-frame clones, and not every one. Of approximately 44,000 clones listed, over 75% are singletons. No cognate antigen is known for these TCRs. The sequencing used CD4+ T cells from PBMCs cultured with HCoV-NL63 spike peptides, collected before COVID-19 vaccination. All receptors derive from a human donor who received a COVID-19 vaccine. Each CDR3 is given with its conserved first and last residue. The order of the fields is J gene, V gene, clone size, D gene, CDR3 protein. A D gene is named only where the DNA matches it firmly. Clone size is stated in some rows and not others, as once, few, many or a class when expanded.

j_call: TRBJ2-3
v_call: TRBV9
clone_size: once
d_call: TRBD1
cdr3_aa: CASSPGTGVLGTQYF

j_call: TRBJ1-2
v_call: TRBV19
clone_size: -
d_call: -
cdr3_aa: CASGTEDGRNTF

j_call: TRBJ2-5
v_call: TRBV19
clone_size: -
d_call: -
cdr3_aa: CASSTTDQETQYF

j_call: TRBJ1-3
v_call: TRBV10-3
clone_size: -
d_call: -
cdr3_aa: CAISESDGWASGNTIYF

j_call: TRBJ1-5
v_call: TRBV12-3/TRBV12-4
clone_size: -
d_call: -
cdr3_aa: CASSRGRNQPQHF

j_call: TRBJ1-2
v_call: TRBV19
clone_size: -
d_call: -
cdr3_aa: CASSVGGYGYTF

j_call: TRBJ1-1
v_call: TRBV10-3
clone_size: few
d_call: TRBD1
cdr3_aa: CAIRVGQMNTEAFF

j_call: TRBJ2-3
v_call: TRBV6-5
clone_size: -
d_call: -
cdr3_aa: CASSSTRDTDTQYF

j_call: TRBJ1-5
v_call: TRBV4-1
clone_size: -
d_call: -
cdr3_aa: CASSLVRAYNQPQHF

j_call: TRBJ1-2
v_call: TRBV7-2
clone_size: -
d_call: TRBD1
cdr3_aa: CASSLAQGARYGYTF

j_call: TRBJ1-4
v_call: TRBV4-2
clone_size: -
d_call: -
cdr3_aa: CASSHGPQEDEKLFF

j_call: TRBJ2-1
v_call: TRBV5-4
clone_size: -
d_call: TRBD1
cdr3_aa: CASSTDRGGYNEQFF

j_call: TRBJ1-1
v_call: TRBV18
clone_size: -
d_call: -
cdr3_aa: CASSPRRGNTEAFF

j_call: TRBJ2-1
v_call: TRBV24-1
clone_size: -
d_call: TRBD1
cdr3_aa: CATSDSPGTGVNEQFF

j_call: TRBJ1-2
v_call: TRBV10-3
clone_size: -
d_call: -
cdr3_aa: CATRAVDYGYTF

j_call: TRBJ1-1
v_call: TRBV3-1/TRBV3-2
clone_size: few
d_call: -
cdr3_aa: CASSQGAGQQAFF

j_call: TRBJ2-2
v_call: TRBV2
clone_size: -
d_call: -
cdr3_aa: CASSDGGRTGELFF

j_call: TRBJ2-5
v_call: TRBV25-1
clone_size: once
d_call: TRBD2
cdr3_aa: CASSPLGREETQYF

j_call: TRBJ2-5
v_call: TRBV7-2
clone_size: once
d_call: -
cdr3_aa: CASSLWTSRETQYF

j_call: TRBJ1-4
v_call: TRBV7-6
clone_size: -
d_call: -
cdr3_aa: CASSARANTGFNEKLFF

j_call: TRBJ1-2
v_call: TRBV3-1/TRBV3-2
clone_size: -
d_call: -
cdr3_aa: CASSQESGRRGYTF

j_call: TRBJ2-2
v_call: TRBV28
clone_size: -
d_call: TRBD1
cdr3_aa: CASREQGANTGELFF

j_call: TRBJ2-5
v_call: TRBV19
clone_size: -
d_call: -
cdr3_aa: CASSAIAQETQYF

j_call: TRBJ2-1
v_call: TRBV6-4
clone_size: once
d_call: -
cdr3_aa: CASSDGGSSYNEQFF

j_call: TRBJ1-2
v_call: TRBV12-3/TRBV12-4
clone_size: -
d_call: -
cdr3_aa: CASAKSTAGGYTF

j_call: TRBJ1-1
v_call: TRBV28
clone_size: few
d_call: TRBD1
cdr3_aa: CASSYYQTGGAFF

j_call: TRBJ1-6
v_call: TRBV5-5
clone_size: -
d_call: -
cdr3_aa: CASSLDLLPLHF

j_call: TRBJ2-5
v_call: TRBV2
clone_size: -
d_call: -
cdr3_aa: CASSGLDRYQETQYF

j_call: TRBJ2-3
v_call: TRBV23-1
clone_size: -
d_call: TRBD1
cdr3_aa: CASSQSLRGTGGLADTQYF

j_call: TRBJ1-2
v_call: TRBV24-1
clone_size: once
d_call: -
cdr3_aa: CATSEQGLGYTF

j_call: TRBJ2-2
v_call: TRBV7-8
clone_size: few
d_call: -
cdr3_aa: CASSLGGPNTGELFF

j_call: TRBJ1-6
v_call: TRBV18
clone_size: -
d_call: -
cdr3_aa: CASQDGKGRRDSPLHF

j_call: TRBJ2-1
v_call: TRBV11-3
clone_size: -
d_call: TRBD1
cdr3_aa: CASSLGETGAASEQFF

j_call: TRBJ2-5
v_call: TRBV10-1
clone_size: -
d_call: -
cdr3_aa: CASSGGSETQYF

j_call: TRBJ2-3
v_call: TRBV10-1
clone_size: -
d_call: -
cdr3_aa: CASSESVTDPDTQYF

j_call: TRBJ1-2
v_call: TRBV27
clone_size: -
d_call: TRBD1
cdr3_aa: CASSSDRGHGYTF

j_call: TRBJ1-5
v_call: TRBV28
clone_size: -
d_call: -
cdr3_aa: CASSRDSNQPQHF

j_call: TRBJ1-1
v_call: TRBV14
clone_size: -
d_call: -
cdr3_aa: CASSQVRGNTEAFF

j_call: TRBJ1-6
v_call: TRBV25-1
clone_size: few
d_call: -
cdr3_aa: CASSETIGVDSPLHF

j_call: TRBJ2-1
v_call: TRBV9
clone_size: -
d_call: -
cdr3_aa: CASSARPGGDEQFF

j_call: TRBJ1-2
v_call: TRBV4-3
clone_size: few
d_call: -
cdr3_aa: CASSQGNNYGYTF